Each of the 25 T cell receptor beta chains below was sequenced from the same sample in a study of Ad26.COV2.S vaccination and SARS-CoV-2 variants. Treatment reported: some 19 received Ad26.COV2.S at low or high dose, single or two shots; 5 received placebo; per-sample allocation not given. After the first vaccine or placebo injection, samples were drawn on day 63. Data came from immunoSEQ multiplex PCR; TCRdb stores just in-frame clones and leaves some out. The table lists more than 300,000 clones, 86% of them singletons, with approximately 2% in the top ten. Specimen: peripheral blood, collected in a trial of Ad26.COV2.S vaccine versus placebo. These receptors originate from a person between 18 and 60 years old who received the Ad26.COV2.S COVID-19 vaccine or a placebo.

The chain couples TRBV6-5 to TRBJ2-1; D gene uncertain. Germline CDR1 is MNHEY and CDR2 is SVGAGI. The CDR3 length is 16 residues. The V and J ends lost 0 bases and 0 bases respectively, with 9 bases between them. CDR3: CASSYSSGSSYNEQFF. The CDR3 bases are TGTGCCAGCAGTTACTCTTCAGGCAGCTCCTACAATGAGCAGTTCTTC.

CDR3 amino acids: CASSLADGVTYGYTF. The DNA for the CDR3 is TGTGCCAGCAGCTTAGCTGATGGGGTTACCTATGGCTACACCTTC. The rearrangement links TRBV7-2 to TRBJ1-2; D gene unclear. Germline V gene data show CDR1 as SGHTA and CDR2 as FQGNSA. The CDR3 is 15 amino acids. Trimming took 0 bases from V and 4 from J, leaving 12 bases between them.

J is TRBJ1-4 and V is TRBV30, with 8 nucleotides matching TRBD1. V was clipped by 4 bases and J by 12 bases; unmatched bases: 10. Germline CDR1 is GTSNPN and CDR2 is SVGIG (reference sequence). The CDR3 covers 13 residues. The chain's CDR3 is CAWTTGQGRELFF. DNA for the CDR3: TGTGCCTGGACCACCGGACAGGGTCGCGAACTGTTTTTT.

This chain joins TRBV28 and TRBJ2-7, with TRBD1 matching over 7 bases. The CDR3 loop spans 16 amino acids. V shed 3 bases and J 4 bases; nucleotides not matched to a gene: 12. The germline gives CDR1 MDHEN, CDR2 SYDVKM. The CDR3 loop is CASSFSLQGLGYEQYF. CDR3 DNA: TGTGCCAGCAGTTTCTCCCTACAGGGGCTGGGATACGAGCAGTACTTC.

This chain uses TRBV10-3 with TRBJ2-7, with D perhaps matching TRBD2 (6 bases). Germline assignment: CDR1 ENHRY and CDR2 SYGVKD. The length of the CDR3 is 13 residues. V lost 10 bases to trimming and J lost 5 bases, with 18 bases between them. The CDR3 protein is CATTGGMSDEQYF. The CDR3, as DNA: TGTGCCACCACTGGAGGGATGAGCGACGAGCAGTACTTC.

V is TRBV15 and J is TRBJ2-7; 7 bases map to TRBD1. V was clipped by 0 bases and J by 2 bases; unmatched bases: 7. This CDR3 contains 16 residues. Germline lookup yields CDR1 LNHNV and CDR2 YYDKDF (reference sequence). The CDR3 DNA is TGTGCCACCAGCAGAGACCGAGGGACAGTGCCCTACGAGCAGTACTTC. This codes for CATSRDRGTVPYEQYF.

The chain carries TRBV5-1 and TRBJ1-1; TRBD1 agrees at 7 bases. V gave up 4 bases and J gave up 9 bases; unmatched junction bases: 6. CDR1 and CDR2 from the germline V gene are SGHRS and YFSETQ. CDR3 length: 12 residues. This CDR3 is CASSPGTDQAFF. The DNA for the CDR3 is TGCGCCAGCAGCCCCGGGACAGATCAAGCTTTCTTT.

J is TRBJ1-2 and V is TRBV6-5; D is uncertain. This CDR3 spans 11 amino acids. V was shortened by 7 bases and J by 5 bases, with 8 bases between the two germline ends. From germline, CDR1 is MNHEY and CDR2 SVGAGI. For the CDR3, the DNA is TGTGCCAGCAAGACACTATATGGCTACACCTTC. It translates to CASKTLYGYTF.

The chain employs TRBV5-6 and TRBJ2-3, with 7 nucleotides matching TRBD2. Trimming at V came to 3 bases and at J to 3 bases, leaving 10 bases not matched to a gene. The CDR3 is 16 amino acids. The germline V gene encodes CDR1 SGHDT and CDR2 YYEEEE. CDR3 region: CASSSSGFKITDTQYF. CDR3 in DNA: TGTGCCAGCAGCTCTAGCGGATTTAAAATAACAGATACGCAGTATTTT.

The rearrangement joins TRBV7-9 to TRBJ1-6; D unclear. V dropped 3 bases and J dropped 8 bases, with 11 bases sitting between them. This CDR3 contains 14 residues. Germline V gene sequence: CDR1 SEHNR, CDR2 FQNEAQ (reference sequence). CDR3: CASSFRGDYSPLHF. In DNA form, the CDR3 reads TGTGCCAGCAGCTTTCGGGGAGATTATTCACCCCTCCACTTT.

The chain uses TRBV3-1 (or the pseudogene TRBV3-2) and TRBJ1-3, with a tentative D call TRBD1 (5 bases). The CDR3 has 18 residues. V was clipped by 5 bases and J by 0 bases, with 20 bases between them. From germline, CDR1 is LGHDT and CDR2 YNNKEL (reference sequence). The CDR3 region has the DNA TGTGCCAGCAGCTCAGATCGGGGCGTCAGTCTCTCTGGAAACACCATATATTTT. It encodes CASSSDRGVSLSGNTIYF.

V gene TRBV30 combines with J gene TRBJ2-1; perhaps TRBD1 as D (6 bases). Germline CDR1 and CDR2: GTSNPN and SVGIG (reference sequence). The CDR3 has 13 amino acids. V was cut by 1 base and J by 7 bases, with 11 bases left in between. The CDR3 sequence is CAWSAGTLNEQFF. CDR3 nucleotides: TGTGCCTGGAGTGCCGGGACACTAAATGAGCAGTTCTTC.

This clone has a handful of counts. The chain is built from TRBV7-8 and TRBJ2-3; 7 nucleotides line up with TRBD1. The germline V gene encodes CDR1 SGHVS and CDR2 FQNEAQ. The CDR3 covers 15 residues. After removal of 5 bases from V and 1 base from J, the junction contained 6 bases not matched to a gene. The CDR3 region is CASSLSGQGTDTQYF. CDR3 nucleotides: TGTGCCAGCAGCCTCTCCGGACAGGGCACAGATACGCAGTATTTT.

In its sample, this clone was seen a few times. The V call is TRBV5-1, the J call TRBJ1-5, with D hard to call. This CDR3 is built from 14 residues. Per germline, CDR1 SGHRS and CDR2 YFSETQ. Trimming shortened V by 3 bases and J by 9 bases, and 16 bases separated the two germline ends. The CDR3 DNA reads TGCGCCAGCAGCTATAGGACGGTCCCGCGGCCCCAGCATTTT. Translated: CASSYRTVPRPQHF.

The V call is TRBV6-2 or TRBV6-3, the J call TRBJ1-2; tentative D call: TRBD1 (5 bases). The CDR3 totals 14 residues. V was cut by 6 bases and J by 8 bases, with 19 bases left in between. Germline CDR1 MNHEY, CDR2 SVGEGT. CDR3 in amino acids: CASSPFRDLAGYTF. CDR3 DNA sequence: TGTGCCAGCAGCCCCTTCCGGGACCTCGCGGGCTACACCTTC.

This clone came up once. The CDR3 DNA reads as TGTGCCAGCAGTAGTCCGGGACAGGGGCACACTGAAGCTTTCTTT. Translation gives CASSSPGQGHTEAFF. This chain connects TRBV27 to TRBJ1-1; 10 nucleotides line up with TRBD1. V trimming: 5 bases; J trimming: 3 bases; junction bases outside the gene matches: 6. CDR3 length: 15 residues. Germline-derived CDR1 and CDR2 are MNHEY and SMNVEV (reference sequence).

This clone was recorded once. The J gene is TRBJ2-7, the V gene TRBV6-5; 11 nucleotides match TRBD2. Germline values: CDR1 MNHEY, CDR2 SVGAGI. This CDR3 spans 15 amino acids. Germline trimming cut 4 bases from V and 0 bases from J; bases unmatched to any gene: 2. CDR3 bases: TGTGCCAGCAGTTTACTAGCGGGGGCCTCCTACGAGCAGTACTTC. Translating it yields CASSLLAGASYEQYF.

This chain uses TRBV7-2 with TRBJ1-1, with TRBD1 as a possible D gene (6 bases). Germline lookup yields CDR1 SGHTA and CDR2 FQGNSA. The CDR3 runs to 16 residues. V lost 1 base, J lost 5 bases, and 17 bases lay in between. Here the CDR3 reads CASSLGYGGPGTEAFF. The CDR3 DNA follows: TGTGCCAGCAGCTTAGGGTACGGGGGGCCGGGGACTGAAGCTTTCTTT.

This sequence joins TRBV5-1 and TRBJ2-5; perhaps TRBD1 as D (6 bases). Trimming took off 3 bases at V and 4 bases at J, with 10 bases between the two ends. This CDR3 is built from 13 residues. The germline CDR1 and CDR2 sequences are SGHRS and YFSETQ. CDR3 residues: CASSSTGRETQYF. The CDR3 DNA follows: TGCGCCAGCAGCTCCACAGGGAGAGAGACCCAGTACTTC.

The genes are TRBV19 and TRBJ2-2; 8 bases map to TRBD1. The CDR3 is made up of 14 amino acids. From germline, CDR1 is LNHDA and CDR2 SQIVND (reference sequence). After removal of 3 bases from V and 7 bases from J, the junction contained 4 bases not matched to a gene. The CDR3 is CASSIRGPSGELFF. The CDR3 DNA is TGTGCCAGTAGTATCAGGGGGCCTAGCGGGGAGCTGTTTTTT.

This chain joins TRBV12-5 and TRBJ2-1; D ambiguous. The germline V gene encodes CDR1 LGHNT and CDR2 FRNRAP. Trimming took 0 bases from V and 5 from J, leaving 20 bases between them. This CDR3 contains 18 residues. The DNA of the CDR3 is TGTGCTAGTGGTTTGGTGGTGGAATTACCCAAGTCTGACAATGAGCAGTTCTTC. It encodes CASGLVVELPKSDNEQFF.

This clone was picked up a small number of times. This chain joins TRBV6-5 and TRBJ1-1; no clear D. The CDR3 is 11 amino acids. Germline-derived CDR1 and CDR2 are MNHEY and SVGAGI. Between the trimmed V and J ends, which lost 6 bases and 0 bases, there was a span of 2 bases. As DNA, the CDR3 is TGTGCCAGCAGGGTGAACACTGAAGCTTTCTTT. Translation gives CASRVNTEAFF.

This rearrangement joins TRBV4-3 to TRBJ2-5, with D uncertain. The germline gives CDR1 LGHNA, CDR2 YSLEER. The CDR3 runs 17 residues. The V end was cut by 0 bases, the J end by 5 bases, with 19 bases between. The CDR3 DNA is TGCGCCAGCAGCCAAGATATGGAACCGCTCAGGCGGGAGACCCAGTACTTC. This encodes CASSQDMEPLRRETQYF.

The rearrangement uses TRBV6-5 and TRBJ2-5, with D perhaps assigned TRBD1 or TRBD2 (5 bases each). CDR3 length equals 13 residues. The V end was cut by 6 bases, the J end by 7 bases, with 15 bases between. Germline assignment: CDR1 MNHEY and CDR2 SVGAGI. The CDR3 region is CASSRPGRVTQYF. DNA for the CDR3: TGTGCCAGCAGCCGTCCGGGGCGGGTGACCCAGTACTTC.

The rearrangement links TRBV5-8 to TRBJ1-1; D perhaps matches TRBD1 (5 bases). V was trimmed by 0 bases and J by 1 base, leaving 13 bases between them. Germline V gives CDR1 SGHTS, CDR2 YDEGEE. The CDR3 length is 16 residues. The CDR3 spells CASSLVLGGENTEAFF. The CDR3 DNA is TGTGCCAGCAGCTTGGTTCTGGGGGGTGAGAACACTGAAGCTTTCTTT.